This TCR beta chain was found in a study of T cells after somatic rescue of genetic block. TCRdb keeps only in-frame clones here, not all; method: immunoSEQ multiplex PCR. The sample holds tens of thousands of clones, approximately 90% seen once. The CDR3 is made up of 15 amino acids. The germline V gene encodes CDR1 MNHNS and CDR2 SASEGT. Germline trimming cut 3 bases from V and 4 bases from J; bases unmatched to any gene: 3. This clone was seen a handful of times. This clonotype was sampled from a woman younger than 30. The chain employs TRBV6-1 and TRBJ2-3; TRBD2 aligns across 11 bases. Input material: peripheral blood mononuclear cells (PBMCs). The CDR3 here is CASSDLAGGPDTQYF. CDR3 nucleotide sequence: TGTGCCAGCAGTGATCTAGCGGGAGGTCCAGATACGCAGTATTTT.